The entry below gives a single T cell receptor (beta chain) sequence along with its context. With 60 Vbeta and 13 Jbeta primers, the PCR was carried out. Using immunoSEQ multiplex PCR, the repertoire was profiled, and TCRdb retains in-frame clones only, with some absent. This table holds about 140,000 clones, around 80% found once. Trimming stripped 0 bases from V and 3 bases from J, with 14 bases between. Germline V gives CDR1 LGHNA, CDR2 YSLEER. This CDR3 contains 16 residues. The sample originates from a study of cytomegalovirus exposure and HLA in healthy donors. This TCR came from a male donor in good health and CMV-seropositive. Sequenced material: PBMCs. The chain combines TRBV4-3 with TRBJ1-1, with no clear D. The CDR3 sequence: CASSQERARSDTEAFF. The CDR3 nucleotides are TGCGCCAGCAGCCAAGAGAGGGCGCGATCGGACACTGAAGCTTTCTTT.